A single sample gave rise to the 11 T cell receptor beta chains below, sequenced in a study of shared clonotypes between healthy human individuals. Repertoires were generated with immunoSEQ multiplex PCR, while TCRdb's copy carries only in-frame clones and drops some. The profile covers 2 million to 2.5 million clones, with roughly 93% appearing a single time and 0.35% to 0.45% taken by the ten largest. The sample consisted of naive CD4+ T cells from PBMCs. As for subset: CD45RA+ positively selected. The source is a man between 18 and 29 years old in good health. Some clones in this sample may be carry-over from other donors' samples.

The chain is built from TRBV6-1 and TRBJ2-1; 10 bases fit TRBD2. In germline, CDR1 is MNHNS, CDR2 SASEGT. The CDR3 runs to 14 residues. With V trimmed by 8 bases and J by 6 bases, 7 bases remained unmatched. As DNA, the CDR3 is TGTGCCAGCTATACCGGGACTAGCGCCAATGAGCAGTTCTTC. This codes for CASYTGTSANEQFF.

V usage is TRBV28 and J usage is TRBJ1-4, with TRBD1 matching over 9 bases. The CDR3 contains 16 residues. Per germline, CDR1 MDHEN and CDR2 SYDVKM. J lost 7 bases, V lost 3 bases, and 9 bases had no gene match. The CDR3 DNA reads TGTGCCAGCAGTTTTTCCGGGGGACAGGGTCTTGAAAAACTGTTTTTT. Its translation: CASSFSGGQGLEKLFF.

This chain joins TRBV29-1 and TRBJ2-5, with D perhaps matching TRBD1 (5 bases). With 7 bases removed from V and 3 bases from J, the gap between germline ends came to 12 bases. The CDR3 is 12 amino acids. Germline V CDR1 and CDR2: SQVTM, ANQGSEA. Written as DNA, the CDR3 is TGCAGCGGTGGACACCCCGAAGAGACCCAGTACTTC. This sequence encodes CSGGHPEETQYF.

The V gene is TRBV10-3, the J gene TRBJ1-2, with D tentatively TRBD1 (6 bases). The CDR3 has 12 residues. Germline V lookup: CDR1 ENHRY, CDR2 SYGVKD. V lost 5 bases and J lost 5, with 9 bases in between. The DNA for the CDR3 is TGTGCCATCAGTTATACAGGGTATGGCTACACCTTC. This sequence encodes CAISYTGYGYTF.

CDR3 coding DNA: TGCGCCAGCAGCGAGGGACAGGGGGTACCCTCCTACGAGCAGTACTTC. Translated: CASSEGQGVPSYEQYF. This chain uses TRBV4-1 with TRBJ2-7; 11 positions agree with TRBD1. Looked up from germline, CDR1 is MGHRA and CDR2 is YSYEKL. J lost 0 bases, V lost 5 bases, and 6 bases had no gene match. The CDR3 runs 16 residues.

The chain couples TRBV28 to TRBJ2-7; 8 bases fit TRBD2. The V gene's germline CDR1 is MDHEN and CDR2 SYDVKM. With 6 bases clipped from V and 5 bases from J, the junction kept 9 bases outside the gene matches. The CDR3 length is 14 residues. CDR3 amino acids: CASSASGSINEQYF. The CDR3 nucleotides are TGTGCCAGCAGCGCCAGCGGGAGTATCAACGAGCAGTACTTC.

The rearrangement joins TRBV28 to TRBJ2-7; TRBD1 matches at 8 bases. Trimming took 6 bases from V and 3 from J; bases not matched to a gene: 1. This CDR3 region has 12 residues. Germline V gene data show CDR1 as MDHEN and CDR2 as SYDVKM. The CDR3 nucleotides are TGTGCCAGCAGGGACAGGGACTACGAGCAGTACTTC. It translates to CASRDRDYEQYF.

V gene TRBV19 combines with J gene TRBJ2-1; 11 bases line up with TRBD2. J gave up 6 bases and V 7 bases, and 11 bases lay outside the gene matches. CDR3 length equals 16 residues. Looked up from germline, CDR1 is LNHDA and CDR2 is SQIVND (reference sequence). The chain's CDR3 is CASNLRRLAGTNEQFF. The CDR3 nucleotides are TGTGCCAGTAATCTACGAAGACTAGCGGGAACCAATGAGCAGTTCTTC.

CDR3 DNA sequence: TGTGCCAGCAGCGTGGAGGGACCGACCACAGATACGCAGTATTTT. It yields the protein CASSVEGPTTDTQYF. The J gene is TRBJ2-3, the V gene TRBV7-3; weak D call: TRBD2 (6 bases). CDR1 is SGHTA and CDR2 is FQGTGA in the germline V gene. Trimming cost V 5 bases and J 2 bases, with 14 bases left between them. The CDR3 sequence is 15 residues long.

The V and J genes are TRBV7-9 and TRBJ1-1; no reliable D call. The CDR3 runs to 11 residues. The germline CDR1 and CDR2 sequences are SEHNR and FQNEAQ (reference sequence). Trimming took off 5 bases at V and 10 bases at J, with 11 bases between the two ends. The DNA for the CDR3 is TGTGCCAGCAGCCTTGGACCGGGAGCTTTCTTT. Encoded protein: CASSLGPGAFF.

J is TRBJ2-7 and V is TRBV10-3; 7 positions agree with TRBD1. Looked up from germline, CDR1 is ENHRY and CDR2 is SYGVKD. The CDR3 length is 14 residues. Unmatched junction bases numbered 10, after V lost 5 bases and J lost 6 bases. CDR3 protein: CAISRQNRGGEQYF. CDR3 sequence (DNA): TGTGCCATCAGTCGACAAAACAGGGGTGGCGAGCAGTACTTC.